A selection of T cell receptor beta chains follows, all from one sample in a study of blood T cell repertoires in COVID-19. The method was immunoSEQ multiplex PCR; TCRdb's version includes in-frame clones alone and lacks a portion of them. The sample shows around 370,000 clones, about 90% of them seen only once. The specimen sequenced was peripheral blood. Receptors originate from a man aged 18 to 35 with active or convalescent COVID-19. Both conserved end residues are part of each CDR3. D genes are given only for firm matches.

j_gene,v_gene,d_gene,CDR3aa,CDR3nt
TRBJ2-3,TRBV4-1,-,CASSQGGRGTDTQYF,TGCGCCAGCAGCCAGGGGGGAAGGGGCACAGATACGCAGTATTTT
TRBJ1-1,TRBV4-3,-,CASSQDAGGRFVTEAFF,TGCGCCAGCAGCCAAGATGCGGGGGGAAGGTTCGTCACTGAAGCTTTCTTT
TRBJ1-1,TRBV7-9,TRBD1,CASRLGTGAEAFF,TGTGCCAGCAGACTAGGGACAGGCGCTGAAGCTTTCTTT
TRBJ2-7,TRBV27,-,CASSLRRYQAEQYF,TGTGCCAGCAGTTTAAGAAGATATCAAGCCGAGCAGTACTTC
TRBJ2-1,TRBV19,-,CASSRDPGVTSNEQFF,TGTGCCAGTAGTAGAGATCCCGGGGTAACTAGCAATGAGCAGTTCTTC
TRBJ2-7,TRBV3-1/TRBV3-2,-,CASSRRYSSYEQYF,TGTGCCAGCAGCCGCCGCTACAGCTCCTACGAGCAGTACTTC
TRBJ2-3,TRBV7-3,TRBD1,CASSLTGTGPGTQYF,TGTGCCAGCAGCTTAACCGGGACAGGCCCGGGTACGCAGTATTTT
TRBJ2-7,TRBV13,TRBD2,CASSLLSGTSSGEQYF,TGTGCCAGCAGTCTATTATCCGGGACTAGCTCCGGGGAGCAGTACTTC
TRBJ2-1,TRBV27,TRBD1,CASSTGGTEQFF,TGTGCCAGCAGTACAGGGGGTACGGAGCAGTTCTTC
TRBJ2-2,TRBV18,-,CASSPPTGPANTGELFF,TGTGCCAGCTCACCACCGACGGGTCCCGCGAACACCGGGGAGCTGTTTTTT